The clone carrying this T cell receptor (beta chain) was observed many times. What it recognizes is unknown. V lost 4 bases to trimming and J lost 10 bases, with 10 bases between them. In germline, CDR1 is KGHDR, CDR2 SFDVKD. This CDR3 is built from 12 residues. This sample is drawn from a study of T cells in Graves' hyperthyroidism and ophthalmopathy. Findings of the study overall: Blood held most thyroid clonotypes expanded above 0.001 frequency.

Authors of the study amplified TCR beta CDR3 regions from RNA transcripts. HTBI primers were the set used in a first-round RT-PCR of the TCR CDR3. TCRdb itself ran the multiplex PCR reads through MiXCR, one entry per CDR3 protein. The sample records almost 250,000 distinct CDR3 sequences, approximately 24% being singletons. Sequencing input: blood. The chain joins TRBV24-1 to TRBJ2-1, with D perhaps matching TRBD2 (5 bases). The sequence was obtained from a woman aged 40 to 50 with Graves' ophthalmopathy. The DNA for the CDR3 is TGTGCCACCAGTGAGGGTATAGCGGAGCAGTTCTTC. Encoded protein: CATSEGIAEQFF.